A single sample is the source of the 23 T cell receptor beta chains below, sequenced in a study of shared clonotypes between healthy human individuals. TCRdb's table, derived via immunoSEQ multiplex PCR, lists solely in-frame clones and lacks some. The table lists about 2 million clones, about 95% of them singletons, with more than 0.1% in the top ten. What was sequenced was naive CD4+ T cells sorted from blood. Described subset: CD45RA+ positively selected. Receptors originate from a young man in good health.

The CDR3 here is CASSPGQGHQNEQFF. As DNA, the CDR3 is TGCGCCAGCAGCCCAGGACAGGGGCACCAAAATGAGCAGTTCTTC. The chain joins TRBV5-1 to TRBJ2-1, with 9 bases fitting TRBD1. Trimming cost V 4 bases and J 7 bases; bases outside gene matches: 9. The germline V gene encodes CDR1 SGHRS and CDR2 YFSETQ. The CDR3 contains 15 residues.

This chain joins TRBV29-1 and TRBJ1-1; 7 positions match TRBD1. Looked up from germline, CDR1 is SQVTM and CDR2 is ANQGSEA. V dropped 8 bases and J dropped 0; count of bases not matched to a gene: 12. This CDR3 has 15 residues. CDR3 nucleotides: TGCAGCTTGTCTGACCTAGGGACAGTGAACACTGAAGCTTTCTTT. This codes for CSLSDLGTVNTEAFF.

The chain recombines TRBV6-5 with TRBJ1-4; D call uncertain. The CDR3 has 16 amino acids. With 3 bases removed from V and 5 bases from J, the gap between germline ends came to 16 bases. Germline lookup yields CDR1 MNHEY and CDR2 SVGAGI. CDR3 DNA sequence: TGTGCCAGCAGTTATAACCCCCACAAGAAAAATGAAAAACTGTTTTTT. This gives the protein CASSYNPHKKNEKLFF.

In DNA form, the CDR3 reads TGTGCCTGCGCCGGACAGGGCCGCACAGATACGCAGTATTTT. As protein: CACAGQGRTDTQYF. The chain joins TRBV30 to TRBJ2-3; 8 bases are a match to TRBD1. This CDR3 is built from 14 residues. In germline, CDR1 is GTSNPN, CDR2 SVGIG (reference sequence). V lost 6 bases, J lost 1 base, and 6 bases stayed unmatched.

This clone was seen repeatedly, ten times or more. The chain couples TRBV4-1 to TRBJ1-5; D is ambiguous. Germline CDR1 MGHRA, CDR2 YSYEKL. Trimming pared 3 bases from V and 0 bases from J, leaving 6 bases between. The CDR3 has 14 residues. This CDR3 is CASSHTYSNQPQHF. In DNA, the CDR3 is TGCGCCAGCAGCCACACTTATAGCAATCAGCCCCAGCATTTT.

This chain uses TRBV5-1 with TRBJ2-7; D is unclear. Trimming took 2 bases from V and 0 from J, leaving 9 bases between them. This CDR3 comprises 14 residues. CDR1 is SGHRS and CDR2 is YFSETQ in the germline V gene. The DNA of the CDR3 is TGCGCCAGCAGCTTCCTAGAAGGCTCCTACGAGCAGTACTTC. It is translated as CASSFLEGSYEQYF.

J is TRBJ1-5 and V is TRBV5-1; tentatively, D is TRBD1 (6 bases). V lost 0 bases and J 3 bases, leaving 10 bases between the germline ends. CDR3 length: 15 amino acids. The germline CDR1 and CDR2 sequences are SGHRS and YFSETQ. CDR3 protein: CASSLEGHVNQPQHF. Written as DNA, the CDR3 is TGCGCCAGCAGCTTGGAGGGACATGTCAATCAGCCCCAGCATTTT. Full variable domain (outside the CDR3, taken from reference TRBV5-1 and TRBJ1-5): KAGVTQTPRYLIKTRGQQVTLSCSPISGHRSVSWYQQTPGQGLQFLFEYFSETQRNKGNFPGRFSGRQFSNSRSEMNVSTLELGDSALYLCASSLEGHVNQPQHFGDGTRLSIL.

This chain links TRBV7-2 with TRBJ2-7; D might be TRBD1 (5 bases). V was pared by 5 bases and J by 2 bases, with 16 bases between. Looked up from germline, CDR1 is SGHTA and CDR2 is FQGNSA. The CDR3 is 15 residues long. The CDR3 DNA reads TGTGCCAGCAGCCTTCAGGGCGGACAAGCCTACGAGCAGTACTTC. Translated: CASSLQGGQAYEQYF.

The V gene is TRBV6-6, the J gene TRBJ2-7, with 10 bases that match TRBD1. The CDR3 is 14 residues long. Trimming took 5 bases from V and 3 from J; bases not matched to a gene: 4. The V gene's germline CDR1 is MNHNY and CDR2 SVGAGI (reference sequence). Here the CDR3 DNA reads TGTGCCAGCAGTGATTGGACAGGGGGCTACGAGCAGTACTTC. Its translation is CASSDWTGGYEQYF.

The chain recombines TRBV7-4 with TRBJ2-7; D is uncertain. This CDR3 is built from 17 residues. Per the germline V gene, CDR1 is SGHVT and CDR2 is SQSDAQ. V was cut by 0 bases and J by 1 base, with 16 bases left in between. Here the CDR3 DNA reads TGTGCCAGCAGCTTAGCCCGGAGATGGGGATATTCCTACGAGCAGTACTTC. The encoded protein is CASSLARRWGYSYEQYF. Complete variable domain (other parts from reference TRBV7-4 and TRBJ2-7): GAGVSQSPRYKVAKRGRDVALRCDSISGHVTLYWYRQTLGQGSEVLTYSQSDAQRDKSGRPSGRFSAERPERSVSTLKIQRTEQGDSAVYLCASSLARRWGYSYEQYFGPGTRLTVT.

This clone was counted once. J is TRBJ1-5 and V is TRBV7-2; D is undetermined. Per the germline V gene, CDR1 is SGHTA and CDR2 is FQGNSA. The V end lost 5 bases, the J end lost 3 bases, and 8 bases lay between the germline ends. The CDR3 sequence is 13 residues long. CDR3 protein: CASSPRDNQPQHF. For the CDR3, the DNA is TGTGCCAGCAGCCCACGGGACAATCAGCCCCAGCATTTT.

As concerns this clone: The sample contains more than one DNA sequence encoding this CDR3. The chain uses TRBV7-9 and TRBJ2-5; no clear D gene. V dropped 4 bases and J dropped 4 bases, with 7 bases sitting between them. The CDR3 covers 12 residues. CDR1 is SEHNR and CDR2 is FQNEAQ in the germline V gene (reference sequence). DNA for the CDR3: TGTGCCAGCAGCTCGGGCGGAGAGACCCAGTACTTC. Its translation: CASSSGGETQYF.

CDR3 in amino acids: CASSEARGANVLTF. The CDR3, as DNA: TGTGCCAGCAGTGAAGCGCGGGGGGCCAACGTCCTGACTTTC. The chain has TRBV2 and TRBJ2-6, with no clear D. CDR3 size: 14 residues. Per germline, CDR1 SNHLY and CDR2 FYNNEI. Trimming pared 0 bases from V and 4 bases from J, leaving 4 bases between.

This chain connects TRBV7-2 to TRBJ2-2, with 9 positions matching TRBD1. Germline-derived CDR1 and CDR2 are SGHTA and FQGNSA. The CDR3 length is 16 residues. V shed 2 bases, J shed 8 bases, and the junction held 9 bases outside the gene matches. CDR3 in DNA: TGTGCCAGCAGCTTAAAAGGGGGACAGGGCGTAGGGGAGCTGTTTTTT. Protein: CASSLKGGQGVGELFF. Full variable domain (remainder filled in from reference TRBV7-2 and TRBJ2-2): GAGVSQSPSNKVTEKGKDVELRCDPISGHTALYWYRQSLGQGLEFLIYFQGNSAPDKSGLPSDRFSAERTGGSVSTLTIQRTQQEDSAVYLCASSLKGGQGVGELFFGEGSRLTVL.

V and J are TRBV5-1 and TRBJ2-5, with a tentative D call TRBD2 (5 bases). The V end lost 4 bases, the J end lost 5 bases, and 9 bases lay between the germline ends. The CDR3 runs 12 residues. CDR1 and CDR2 from the germline V gene are SGHRS and YFSETQ. CDR3 sequence: CASSGSGETQYF. Written as DNA, the CDR3 is TGCGCCAGCAGCGGGTCGGGGGAGACCCAGTACTTC.

The chain combines TRBV6-5 with TRBJ1-1; D remains ambiguous. V gave up 8 bases and J gave up 0 bases, with 4 bases separating them. Per the germline V gene, CDR1 is MNHEY and CDR2 is SVGAGI. The CDR3 loop spans 11 amino acids. The CDR3: CASRMNTEAFF. In nucleotides, the CDR3 is TGTGCCAGCCGCATGAACACTGAAGCTTTCTTT.

This clone was counted once. The rearrangement joins TRBV30 to TRBJ1-2; D gene unclear. This CDR3 comprises 13 residues. CDR1 is GTSNPN and CDR2 is SVGIG in the germline V gene (reference sequence). V was shortened by 5 bases and J by 4 bases, with 14 bases between the two germline ends. The CDR3 region has the DNA TGTGCCTGGTCGGCGAAGGGAAGCTATGGCTACACCTTC. It is translated as CAWSAKGSYGYTF. The entire variable domain, with the rest obtained from reference TRBV30 and TRBJ1-2, is as follows: SQTIHQWPATLVQPVGSPLSLECTVEGTSNPNLYWYRQAAGRGLQLLFYSVGIGQISSEVPQNLSASRPQDRQFILSSKKLLLSDSGFYLCAWSAKGSYGYTFGSGTRLTVV.

The rearrangement joins TRBV6-6 to TRBJ1-3; D is unresolved. CDR1 is MNHNY and CDR2 is SVGAGI in the germline V gene (reference sequence). CDR3 length: 14 amino acids. V lost 2 bases, J lost 2 bases, and 7 bases lay in between. DNA for the CDR3: TGTGCCAGCAGTTACCGGCCGGCTGGAAACACCATATATTTT. As protein: CASSYRPAGNTIYF.

The chain joins TRBV15 to TRBJ2-5, with D unresolved. The assigned J gene may be wrong: the sequence end matches TRBJ2-7 better. Germline V gene lookup returns CDR1 LNHNV and CDR2 YYDKDF (reference sequence). The CDR3 covers 14 residues. The CDR3 DNA is TGTGCCACCAGCAGAGAGGGCAACTCCTACGAGCAGTACTTC. It codes for CATSREGNSYEQYF.

This chain uses TRBV7-9 with TRBJ2-7, with 9 bases identical to TRBD1. This CDR3 has 15 amino acids. V lost 3 bases, J lost 4 bases, and 7 bases stayed unmatched. Germline V CDR1 and CDR2: SEHNR, FQNEAQ (reference sequence). CDR3 DNA sequence: TGTGCCAGCAGCTTTGTGGACAGGGGAATGTACGAGCAGTACTTC. This gives the protein CASSFVDRGMYEQYF.

The CDR3 here is CARDRMNTEAFF. DNA for the CDR3: TGTGCTCGAGACAGAATGAACACTGAAGCTTTCTTT. This chain joins TRBV12-5 and TRBJ1-1; perhaps TRBD1 as D (5 bases). Germline lookup yields CDR1 LGHNT and CDR2 FRNRAP. The CDR3 spans 12 residues. Trimming cost V 11 bases and J 0 bases, with 10 bases left between them. The full variable domain, its missing parts supplied by reference TRBV12-5 and TRBJ1-1, is DARVTQTPRHKVTEMGQEVTMRCQPILGHNTVFWYRQTMMQGLELLAYFRNRAPLDDSGMPKDRFSAEMPDATLATLKIQPSEPRDSAVYFCARDRMNTEAFFGQGTRLTVV.

The chain links TRBV6-5 to TRBJ2-3, with 7 bases fitting TRBD1. With 5 bases clipped from V and 0 bases from J, the junction kept 5 bases outside the gene matches. This CDR3 contains 15 residues. Germline assignment: CDR1 MNHEY and CDR2 SVGAGI. CDR3 sequence: CASSPWDRSTDTQYF. The CDR3 DNA reads as TGTGCCAGCAGTCCTTGGGACAGAAGCACAGATACGCAGTATTTT.

The chain combines TRBV4-3 with TRBJ2-4; perhaps TRBD1 as D (6 bases). The V end was cut by 1 base, the J end by 0 bases, with 13 bases between. The CDR3 is made up of 17 amino acids. Per the germline V gene, CDR1 is LGHNA and CDR2 is YSLEER. CDR3 DNA sequence: TGCGCCAGCAGCCAAGCCAGACAGGTGCTAGCCAAAAACATTCAGTACTTC. Protein: CASSQARQVLAKNIQYF.